A single T cell receptor (beta chain) is shown here with its context. A far larger clone is one base from this, pointing to a likely read error. The CDR3 is 16 residues long. Germline lookup yields CDR1 MNHEY and CDR2 SVGAGI. This sample's time point: before trial treatment. Advanced solid tumors lacking tumor-infiltrating lymphocytes were present in eligible patients. This entry comes from a study of low-dose radiotherapy and immunotherapy resistance in tumors. Study summary: The regimen for patients comprised intravenous nivolumab 240 mg every two weeks plus intravenous ipilimumab 1 mg/kg every six weeks.

With TRAV- and TRBV-specific primers, first-strand cDNA was made, covering the alpha and beta chains. With a V-primer adapter and a constant-region primer, TCRs were amplified for about 20 PCR cycles. mRNA, once isolated, was amplified by in vitro transcription. TCRdb used MiXCR to reprocess the reads, holding one entry per CDR3 protein. The sample has tens of thousands of distinct CDR3 sequences; about 18% are singletons. Sequencing was performed on PBMCs, taken before treatment. This chain connects TRBV6-5 to TRBJ2-7; TRBD1 matches 9 bases. This TCR was sampled from a male donor with prostate cancer. The CDR3, as DNA: TGTGCCATAGGACAGGGGTTCGGGACTATATCCTACGAGCAGAACTTC. Its translation is CAIGQGFGTISYEQNF.